The 28 T cell receptor beta chains below all came from one sample that was sequenced in a study of Graves' ophthalmopathy and Graves' hyperthyroidism. The authors amplified TCR beta CDR3 regions from RNA transcripts. Second-round multiplex PCR followed a first-round RT-PCR using HTBI primers. TCRdb used MiXCR to reprocess the multiplex PCR reads, holding one entry per CDR3 protein. The sample yields around 1.1 million distinct CDR3 sequences, about 38% seen once. The specimen was peripheral blood or thyroid tissue (not recorded which). All receptors come from an adult man with Graves' hyperthyroidism.

The CDR3, as DNA: TGCAGTGCTAGCAGAACTAGCGGGAGTTTTAACGAGCAGTACTTC. Translation gives CSASRTSGSFNEQYF. J is TRBJ2-7 and V is TRBV20-1, with 11 positions matching TRBD2. This CDR3 region has 15 residues. V was pared by 3 bases and J by 5 bases, with 9 bases of the junction left unmatched. Germline V lookup: CDR1 DFQATT, CDR2 SNEGSKA (reference sequence).

The chain carries TRBV25-1 and TRBJ1-5; D might be TRBD1 (6 bases). Germline V gives CDR1 MGHDK, CDR2 SYGVNS. V lost 6 bases and J 7 bases, leaving 16 bases between the germline ends. This CDR3 is 14 amino acids long. The CDR3 DNA is TGTGCCAGCAGAGCGCCAGGGGTTTCCCAGCCCCAGCATTTT. It yields the protein CASRAPGVSQPQHF.

Comment on this clonotype: The junction departs from the called germline gene at one end, perhaps through a read error. The rearrangement uses TRBV7-9 and TRBJ1-6, with D unresolved. The CDR3 spans 16 residues. The germline gives CDR1 SEHNR, CDR2 FQNEAQ (reference sequence). In DNA, the CDR3 is TGCGCCAGCAGCCCTACTGTTTCGGGCCCTAATTCACCCCTCCACTTT. It is translated as CASSPTVSGPNSPLHF.

This clonotype has ten or more counts. This sequence joins TRBV7-8 and TRBJ1-1, with TRBD1 matching 7 bases. V lost 0 bases to trimming and J lost 0 bases; unmatched junction nucleotides: 13. The length of the CDR3 is 19 residues. Germline V gene data show CDR1 as SGHVS and CDR2 as FQNEAQ. The CDR3 sequence is CASSLAWTGRGGMNTEAFF. DNA of the CDR3: TGTGCCAGCAGCTTAGCGTGGACAGGTCGGGGAGGAATGAACACTGAAGCTTTCTTT.

The chain couples TRBV7-9 to TRBJ2-2, with a weak D call TRBD2 (5 bases). The CDR3 is 13 residues long. V dropped 9 bases and J dropped 0 bases, with 8 bases sitting between them. From germline, CDR1 is SEHNR and CDR2 FQNEAQ (reference sequence). CDR3 sequence reads: CARGVSNTGELFF. CDR3 bases: TGTGCCAGGGGAGTCTCGAACACCGGGGAGCTGTTTTTT.

This clonotype was detected ten times or more. This chain joins TRBV7-9 and TRBJ2-5; 8 bases are a match to TRBD1. The CDR3 consists of 16 residues. The V gene end was trimmed by 5 bases and the J gene end by 1 base; junction bases not matched to a gene: 9. CDR1 and CDR2 (germline): SEHNR, FQNEAQ (reference sequence). The CDR3, as DNA: TGTGCCAGCAGCATATGGGGCACAGGGGGCCAAGAGACCCAGTACTTC. This translates into CASSIWGTGGQETQYF.

This clonotype was observed at least ten times. The V gene is TRBV7-8, the J gene TRBJ2-7; 11 positions match TRBD2. There are 14 residues in the CDR3. In germline, CDR1 is SGHVS, CDR2 FQNEAQ. The trim removed 5 bases at V and 6 bases at J, leaving 6 bases unmatched. CDR3 in DNA: TGTGCCAGCAGCCTTACTAGCGGGAGCGCCGAGCAGTACTTC. Translating it yields CASSLTSGSAEQYF.

This clonotype has a count of ten or more. This rearrangement joins TRBV15 to TRBJ1-2; D uncertain. The ends were cut back, 0 bases at V and 8 bases at J, with 16 bases in the middle. Germline assignment: CDR1 LNHNV and CDR2 YYDKDF (reference sequence). This CDR3 is 15 amino acids long. The CDR3 protein is CATSRDPVSTRGYTF. In DNA form, the CDR3 reads TGTGCCACCAGCAGAGATCCCGTGTCTACGCGGGGCTACACCTTC.

This clonotype was seen more than once but under ten times. The V and J genes are TRBV7-9 and TRBJ1-1; TRBD1 matches at 7 bases. Germline-derived CDR1 and CDR2 are SEHNR and FQNEAQ (reference sequence). The CDR3 has 14 amino acids. Unmatched junction bases numbered 6, after V lost 7 bases and J lost 1 base. In DNA, the CDR3 is TGTGCCAGCACCTTGACAGGGCAGAACACTGAAGCTTTCTTT. Translation: CASTLTGQNTEAFF.

This clonotype was detected many times. The chain employs TRBV7-2 and TRBJ2-7, with 9 positions matching TRBD2. The V gene end was trimmed by 1 base and the J gene end by 2 bases; junction bases not matched to a gene: 3. The germline CDR1 and CDR2 sequences are SGHTA and FQGNSA. The CDR3 is 15 residues long. The CDR3 region has the DNA TGTGCCAGCAGCTTAGAACTAGCGGGCACCTACGAGCAGTACTTC. Its protein product is CASSLELAGTYEQYF.

The rearrangement uses TRBV6-6 and TRBJ1-4; 9 nucleotides agree with TRBD1. The CDR3 runs to 15 residues. J lost 7 bases, V lost 7 bases, and 10 bases had no gene match. The germline V gene encodes CDR1 MNHNY and CDR2 SVGAGI (reference sequence). CDR3 protein: CASKAGQGGTEKLFF. CDR3 DNA: TGTGCCAGCAAGGCGGGACAGGGTGGGACTGAAAAACTGTTTTTT.

The rearrangement joins TRBV6-5 to TRBJ1-3; D is perhaps TRBD1 (5 bases). The CDR3 runs to 14 residues. CDR1 is MNHEY and CDR2 is SVGAGI in the germline V gene. The V gene lost 5 bases and the J gene lost 7 bases, with 15 bases spanning the gap. CDR3 loop: CASSPQTALNTIYF. The CDR3 nucleotides are TGTGCCAGCAGTCCGCAGACAGCATTGAACACCATATATTTT.

This sequence joins TRBV7-2 and TRBJ1-5, with a weak D call TRBD1 (5 bases). The V end lost 1 base, the J end lost 11 bases, and 18 bases lay between the germline ends. The CDR3 is made up of 15 amino acids. Germline-derived CDR1 and CDR2 are SGHTA and FQGNSA. The CDR3 nucleotides read TGTGCCAGCAGCTTAGGATCCGGGACGGAAGAGACCCAGCATTTT. Encoded protein: CASSLGSGTEETQHF.

J is TRBJ2-2 and V is TRBV12-3 or TRBV12-4; unclear D gene. Trimming shortened V by 4 bases and J by 5 bases, and 14 bases separated the two germline ends. This CDR3 spans 15 amino acids. CDR3 loop: CASSSWFDGTGELFF. The CDR3 DNA follows: TGTGCCAGCAGTTCCTGGTTTGATGGTACCGGGGAGCTGTTTTTT.

CDR3 sequence reads: CSVGTGQPNTGELFF. In DNA form, the CDR3 reads TGCAGTGTCGGGACAGGTCAACCGAACACCGGGGAGCTGTTTTTT. The V and J genes are TRBV20-1 and TRBJ2-2; TRBD1 aligns across 8 bases. The V and J ends lost 7 bases and 0 bases, in that order; junction bases with no gene match: 7. CDR3 length: 15 amino acids. Germline V gives CDR1 DFQATT, CDR2 SNEGSKA (reference sequence).

Turning to this clonotype: A much larger clone lies a single base off, so this may be a read error. V gene TRBV11-2 combines with J gene TRBJ2-7; TRBD1 matches at 8 bases. Germline V gene data show CDR1 as SGHAT and CDR2 as FQNNGV. The CDR3 is 15 amino acids. The trim removed 1 base at V and 6 bases at J, leaving 8 bases unmatched. As DNA, the CDR3 is TGTGCCAGCAGCTTAGCGACAGGGGCCCCCCTCGAGCAGTACTTC. Translated: CASSLATGAPLEQYF. The full variable domain, its missing parts supplied by reference TRBV11-2 and TRBJ2-7, is EAGVAQSPRYKIIEKRQSVAFWCNPISGHATLYWYQQILGQGPKLLIQFQNNGVVDDSQLPKDRFSAERLKGVDSTLKIQPAKLEDSAVYLCASSLATGAPLEQYFGPGTRLTVT.

The table lists this clonotype with many counts. V usage is TRBV11-2 and J usage is TRBJ2-5; D is ambiguous. Trimming stripped 0 bases from V and 14 bases from J, with 13 bases between. This CDR3 spans 12 amino acids. Germline V gives CDR1 SGHAT, CDR2 FQNNGV. This chain's CDR3 is CASSLDLRTLYF. CDR3 nucleotides: TGTGCCAGCAGCTTAGATCTGAGAACTTTATACTTC.

The chain couples TRBV6-5 to TRBJ2-2, with D unclear. Trimming removed 4 bases at V and 7 bases at J, with 10 bases between. CDR3 length equals 13 residues. CDR1 MNHEY and CDR2 SVGAGI come from the germline V gene. DNA for the CDR3: TGTGCCAGCAGTTTTGGGGTCGACGGGGAGCTGTTTTTT. This translates into CASSFGVDGELFF.

The chain joins TRBV12-3 or TRBV12-4 to TRBJ2-7; weak D call: TRBD2 (6 bases). Trimming left V 4 bases short and J 0 bases short, with 13 bases between. The length of the CDR3 is 15 residues. DNA for the CDR3: TGTGCCAGCAGTTGGGGGGATACGACCTCCTACGAGCAGTACTTC. Residues: CASSWGDTTSYEQYF.

This clonotype came up many times. The chain combines TRBV4-3 with TRBJ1-1; D ambiguous. The CDR3 runs to 13 residues. V lost 2 bases and J 7 bases, leaving 11 bases between the germline ends. CDR1 is LGHNA, CDR2 YSLEER, per germline. The CDR3 reads CASSQYVGGEAFF. In nucleotides, the CDR3 is TGCGCCAGCAGCCAATACGTGGGCGGTGAAGCTTTCTTT.

The chain uses TRBV27 and TRBJ2-7; D might be TRBD1 or TRBD2, each matching 5 bases. TRBJ2-5 explains the end of the DNA better; the J call may be wrong. CDR3 length equals 15 residues. Germline CDR1 and CDR2: MNHEY and SMNVEV (reference sequence). The CDR3 nucleotides read TGTGCCAGCAGGCCGGGACGGGGTGGCCAAGAGACCCAGTACTTC. This sequence encodes CASRPGRGGQETQYF.

Concerning this clonotype: Possible read error: a much larger clone is one base away. The chain is built from TRBV20-1 and TRBJ2-7, with D unclear. This CDR3 comprises 13 residues. Looked up from germline, CDR1 is DFQATT and CDR2 is SNEGSKA (reference sequence). The CDR3 nucleotides read TGCAGCGTTGAATCGTCGGGCGAGAACGAGCAGTACTTC. It is translated as CSVESSGENEQYF.

The rearrangement uses TRBV7-3 and TRBJ2-7; weak D call: TRBD2 (6 bases). The length of the CDR3 is 13 residues. Looked up from germline, CDR1 is SGHTA and CDR2 is FQGTGA. The V end lost 2 bases, the J end lost 8 bases, and 13 bases lay between the germline ends. CDR3 sequence (DNA): TGTGCCAGCAGCTTAGTCGGGGGAAGTCAGCAGTACTTC. This encodes CASSLVGGSQQYF.

V and J are TRBV10-2 and TRBJ1-5, with D maybe TRBD1 (5 bases). The CDR3 is 14 residues long. V dropped 3 bases and J dropped 4 bases, with 10 bases sitting between them. Germline V gene sequence: CDR1 WSHSY, CDR2 SAAADI. This CDR3 is CASSDRGENQPQHF. CDR3 nucleotide sequence: TGCGCCAGCAGTGATCGGGGGGAAAATCAGCCCCAGCATTTT.

The V gene is TRBV2, the J gene TRBJ2-7, with D unresolved. Trimming shortened V by 7 bases and J by 4 bases, and 17 bases separated the two germline ends. Germline loops: CDR1 SNHLY, CDR2 FYNNEI. The CDR3 runs to 14 residues. This CDR3 reads CASTVNDFGYEQYF. DNA of the CDR3: TGTGCCAGCACCGTCAATGACTTCGGATACGAGCAGTACTTC. Together with reference TRBV2 and TRBJ2-7, the CDR3 gives the full variable domain: EPEVTQTPSHQVTQMGQEVILRCVPISNHLYFYWYRQILGQKVEFLVSFYNNEISEKSEIFDDQFSVERPDGSNFTLKIRSTKLEDSAMYFCASTVNDFGYEQYFGPGTRLTVT.

Only a few counts were recorded for this clonotype. The rearrangement links TRBV7-8 to TRBJ2-3; D not certain. V was clipped by 5 bases and J by 5 bases, with 11 bases between them. The CDR3 consists of 13 residues. Germline-derived CDR1 and CDR2 are SGHVS and FQNEAQ. CDR3 protein: CASSTGIGDTQYF. CDR3 bases: TGTGCCAGCAGCACCGGCATAGGAGATACGCAGTATTTT.

There are many counts of this clonotype. The chain joins TRBV2 to TRBJ2-5; weak D call: TRBD1 (6 bases). Trimming removed 5 bases from V and 3 bases from J, with 13 bases in between. In germline, CDR1 is SNHLY, CDR2 FYNNEI. The CDR3 is made up of 14 amino acids. CDR3 sequence (DNA): TGTGCCAGCAGTACAGGGAGTCGGGAAGAGACCCAGTACTTC. Its translation is CASSTGSREETQYF.

This clonotype turned up a few times. The rearrangement joins TRBV4-3 to TRBJ2-7, with D possibly being TRBD2 (6 bases). Trimming took off 0 bases at V and 0 bases at J, with 12 bases between the two ends. The CDR3 runs to 16 residues. CDR1 is LGHNA and CDR2 is YSLEER in the germline V gene. The CDR3, as DNA: TGCGCCAGCAGCCAAGATGCGGCGGGACTCTCCTACGAGCAGTACTTC. The encoded protein is CASSQDAAGLSYEQYF.